This T cell receptor (beta chain) was retrieved from a study of T cells in localized non-small cell lung cancer. Whole-study findings and limits: With higher T cell density in blood came longer overall survival. Exceeding tumor, uninvolved adjacent lung had the highest T cell clonality. In adjacent lung, a median roughly 62 of the top 100 tumor clones were found.

V shed 5 bases and J 4 bases; nucleotides not matched to a gene: 14. There are 16 residues in the CDR3. Germline V CDR1 and CDR2: LNHDA, SQIVND (reference sequence). Note on this clone: The antigen is unknown.

The data were produced by immunoSEQ multiplex PCR, yet TCRdb's version contains in-frame clones alone and is incomplete. The sample lists about 78,000 clones, approximately 84% occurring once. Sequenced material: peripheral blood, taken before any cancer treatment. This clonotype originated in a man aged 40-75 years with stage I lung adenocarcinoma. The chain combines TRBV19 with TRBJ2-7, with 7 bases that match TRBD1. CDR3 loop: CASSPPRGRGSYEQYF. Written as DNA, the CDR3 is TGTGCCAGTAGTCCCCCAAGGGGGCGCGGGTCGTACGAGCAGTACTTC.